This is a list of T cell receptor beta chains from one sample in a study of CD8+ T cells in alopecia areata. This table comes from immunoSEQ multiplex PCR, and its TCRdb copy is limited to in-frame clones, with some not included. Of more than 95,000 clones in the sample, about 61% were seen once. Sequencing was performed on CD8+ T cells sorted from blood, taken at week 4, from a patient treated with tofacitinib. Every receptor here comes from a human donor with alopecia areata. Both conserved end residues are part of each CDR3. Fields, in order: clone size, D gene, V gene, J gene, CDR3 DNA, CDR3 protein. The D gene is left open where the match is weak. Rows give clone size only sometimes, using once, few, many, or a class for an expanded clone.

abundance: .; d_gene: TRBD1; v_gene: TRBV5-6; j_gene: TRBJ2-7; CDR3nt: TGTGCCAGCAGGCCCGGGACAGGGCACGAGCAGTACTTC; CDR3aa: CASRPGTGHEQYF
abundance: .; d_gene: TRBD1; v_gene: TRBV5-6; j_gene: TRBJ1-6; CDR3nt: TGTGCCAGCAGCTTCGGACAGGGGCCACCCCTCCACTTT; CDR3aa: CASSFGQGPPLHF
abundance: few; d_gene: TRBD1; v_gene: TRBV11-2; j_gene: TRBJ2-2; CDR3nt: TGTGCCAGCAGCTCGGGACAGGGGGCGAGGGAGATCGGGGAGCTGTTTTTT; CDR3aa: CASSSGQGAREIGELFF
abundance: .; d_gene: .; v_gene: TRBV5-1; j_gene: TRBJ1-2; CDR3nt: TGCGCCAGCAGCTTGGGAACAGTTAACTATGGCTACACCTTC; CDR3aa: CASSLGTVNYGYTF
abundance: few; d_gene: TRBD1; v_gene: TRBV19; j_gene: TRBJ1-6; CDR3nt: TGTGCCAGCACGGGACAGGGGGTTTGGACCCTCCACTTT; CDR3aa: CASTGQGVWTLHF
abundance: .; d_gene: TRBD1; v_gene: TRBV29-1; j_gene: TRBJ2-7; CDR3nt: TGCAGCGTGGGACAGGGGGCCTACGAGCAGTACTTC; CDR3aa: CSVGQGAYEQYF
abundance: few; d_gene: .; v_gene: TRBV29-1; j_gene: TRBJ2-2; CDR3nt: TGCAGCGTTTATCGGGACACCGGGGAGCTGTTTTTT; CDR3aa: CSVYRDTGELFF
abundance: .; d_gene: .; v_gene: TRBV30; j_gene: TRBJ1-1; CDR3nt: TGTGCCTGGACAGGGGTCGGGAACACTGAAGCTTTCTTT; CDR3aa: CAWTGVGNTEAFF
abundance: .; d_gene: .; v_gene: TRBV11-2; j_gene: TRBJ1-1; CDR3nt: TGTGCCAGCAGCTCGGCAGCTACCGGGATGATGAACACTGAAGCTTTCTTT; CDR3aa: CASSSAATGMMNTEAFF
abundance: .; d_gene: TRBD1; v_gene: TRBV5-1; j_gene: TRBJ2-5; CDR3nt: TGCGCCAGCAGCTTGGCCACAGGGGGAGAGACCCAGTACTTC; CDR3aa: CASSLATGGETQYF
abundance: .; d_gene: TRBD1; v_gene: TRBV4-2; j_gene: TRBJ2-7; CDR3nt: TGTGCCAGCAGCACCGGGACAGGGGCCTACGAGCAGTACTTC; CDR3aa: CASSTGTGAYEQYF
abundance: .; d_gene: .; v_gene: TRBV4-3; j_gene: TRBJ1-1; CDR3nt: TGCGCCAGCAGCCAAGATGGCCCCCCGAGCGTCAACACTGAAGCTTTCTTT; CDR3aa: CASSQDGPPSVNTEAFF
abundance: .; d_gene: TRBD1; v_gene: TRBV5-6; j_gene: TRBJ2-1; CDR3nt: TGTGCCAGCAGCTTCGGACAGGGCAGCTACAATGAGCAGTTCTTC; CDR3aa: CASSFGQGSYNEQFF
abundance: few; d_gene: .; v_gene: TRBV28; j_gene: TRBJ2-5; CDR3nt: TGTGCCAGCAGTTCCTTGTACCAAGAGACCCAGTACTTC; CDR3aa: CASSSLYQETQYF
abundance: .; d_gene: .; v_gene: TRBV30; j_gene: TRBJ1-3; CDR3nt: TGTGCCTGCGACGGCGGACGTGGAAACACCATATATTTT; CDR3aa: CACDGGRGNTIYF
abundance: few; d_gene: .; v_gene: TRBV5-1; j_gene: TRBJ2-5; CDR3nt: TGCGCCAGCAGCTTGGGGGCGGTGCAGGAGACCCAGTACTTC; CDR3aa: CASSLGAVQETQYF
abundance: .; d_gene: .; v_gene: TRBV15; j_gene: TRBJ2-7; CDR3nt: TGTGCCACCAGCAGAGACGGGGTAACCTACGAGCAGTACTTC; CDR3aa: CATSRDGVTYEQYF
abundance: .; d_gene: .; v_gene: TRBV27; j_gene: TRBJ1-1; CDR3nt: TGTGCCAGCAGGACAGCATGGAGGAACACTGAAGCTTTCTTT; CDR3aa: CASRTAWRNTEAFF